A selection of T cell receptor beta chains follows, all from one sample in a study of CD8 T cells in ankylosing spondylitis. Via MiXCR, TCRdb re-called the 5' RACE reads, giving one row per CDR3 protein. The table shows 25,000 to 35,000 distinct CDR3 sequences, with 7.2% occurring only once. Sequenced: blood, either unsorted or a sorted T cell fraction (not recorded which). These TCRs come from a male donor with ankylosing spondylitis or in good health (not recorded which). The CDR3 runs from the conserved cysteine through the conserved F or W. Each record gives: J gene, CDR3 length, clone size, V gene, CDR3 protein. Size values are once, few and many counts, or a class for expanded clones, and some rows have none.

>TRBJ2-5|15|many|TRBV6-2/TRBV6-3
CASSPRDRDQETQYF
>TRBJ2-3|14|few|TRBV5-1
CASNPGLRTDTQYF
>TRBJ2-3|13|NA|TRBV29-1
CSVEQGPPDTQYF
>TRBJ2-7|11|many|TRBV20-1
CSASGVGEQYF
>TRBJ1-3|12|many|TRBV20-1
CSVGGSGNTIYF
>TRBJ2-1|13|many|TRBV29-1
CSVLLTSNNEQFF
>TRBJ1-2|17|many|TRBV7-3
CASSLKGTFDSGGGYTF
>TRBJ2-6|19|many|TRBV5-1
CASSLAPTGGLSGANVLTF
>TRBJ1-5|15|many|TRBV5-1
CASSMDGHSNQPQHF
>TRBJ2-5|13|many|TRBV5-1
CASSLGIQETQYF
>TRBJ2-3|14|few|TRBV4-1
CASSSLGSTDTQYF
>TRBJ1-5|15|many|TRBV2
CASSGTALSNQPQHF
>TRBJ2-2|14|many|TRBV7-3
CASSRGGDTGELFF
>TRBJ2-4|16|medium-sized|TRBV27
CASSPDNSGGGHIQYF
>TRBJ2-2|18|many|TRBV12-3/TRBV12-4
CASSLGSGSSRNTGELFF
>TRBJ2-5|17|many|TRBV20-1
CSASWGGTAHSGETQYF
>TRBJ2-7|16|many|TRBV15
CATSRRDGSVSYEQYF
>TRBJ2-5|16|once|TRBV4-2
CAMGPGLVCYQETQYF
>TRBJ2-3|17|many|TRBV24-1
CATSEGGRRRSTDTQYF
>TRBJ1-2|17|NA|TRBV11-2
CASSLGRGRKTNYGYTF
>TRBJ2-2|17|NA|TRBV7-6
CASSLDSGGFNTGELFF
>TRBJ2-2|14|NA|TRBV3-1
CASSQETSRGELFF
>TRBJ2-2|14|NA|TRBV5-3
CARSLAIGSGELFF
>TRBJ2-5|15|many|TRBV20-1
CSARRAGLGQETQYF
>TRBJ2-7|14|many|TRBV3-1
CASSQVGGPTEQYF
>TRBJ2-5|14|many|TRBV3-1
CASSLSGTKETQYF
>TRBJ1-4|13|many|TRBV29-1
CSAYSRTNEKLFF
>TRBJ2-5|14|many|TRBV20-1
CSAIPSGRVETQYF
>TRBJ2-5|14|many|TRBV14
CASSQGIGTGTQYF
>TRBJ2-1|12|many|TRBV20-1
CSAYSGYNEQFF
>TRBJ1-1|14|once|TRBV7-9
CASSPIQGNTEAFF
>TRBJ2-2|15|many|TRBV2
CASSVRDTNTGELFF
>TRBJ1-4|13|many|TRBV29-1
CSVGLGGREKLFF
>TRBJ2-5|16|many|TRBV3-1
CASSLGTSGTQETQYF
>TRBJ1-5|16|many|TRBV15
CATSRGVTGGNQPQHF